Sequencing of this T cell receptor (beta chain) was carried out in a study of blood T cell repertoires in COVID-19. Overall study: COVID-19 samples, acute and convalescent, were from the United States, Italy and Spain.

Cohort 3 recovered donors had two negative PCRs, clearance, or symptom resolution. Methods used by the authors: From reference gene primer amplification, estimates of nucleated cell counts were derived. The repertoire was sequenced with immunoSEQ multiplex PCR; TCRdb's copy has only in-frame clones and lacks some. For V, J and clone size, that table is used; D and trimming come from the DNA. The sample consists of 220,000 or so clones, about 83% of them appearing once. Trimming at V came to 3 bases and at J to 1 base, leaving 6 bases not matched to a gene. Looked up from germline, CDR1 is SGDLS and CDR2 is YYNGEE. The CDR3 is 16 residues long.

This chain links TRBV9 with TRBJ2-5, with TRBD2 matching 10 bases. Sequenced material: PBMCs or T cells enriched from blood (not recorded which). The TCR sequence derives from a woman in her fifties or sixties who had recovered from COVID-19. The CDR3 reads CASSARLAGAQETQYF. CDR3 sequence (DNA): TGTGCCAGCAGCGCCCGACTAGCGGGTGCCCAAGAGACCCAGTACTTC.